This T cell receptor (beta chain) was sequenced during a study of T cells in Graves' hyperthyroidism and ophthalmopathy. The study, taken as a whole, reports: A model of 13 V-J features distinguished ophthalmopathy from stable hyperthyroidism.

Germline V gene lookup returns CDR1 KGHSH and CDR2 LQKENI. The CDR3 has 14 amino acids. V was clipped by 3 bases and J by 5 bases, with 13 bases between them. TCR beta CDR3 region amplification was performed from RNA transcripts. Initially, a first-round RT-PCR of the TCR CDR3 employed the HTBI primer set. TCRdb passed the multiplex PCR reads through MiXCR, listing each CDR3 protein once. The sample records some 700,000 distinct CDR3 sequences, roughly 17% being singletons. Concerning this clonotype itself: What it recognizes is unknown.

Used for diagnoses were clinical symptoms, serum thyroxine and TRAb, thyroid ultrasound and orbital computed tomography. PBMCs were obtained from 10 ml fresh peripheral blood. The V call is TRBV18, the J call TRBJ1-1; TRBD1 might be the D (6 bases). The sequence was collected from a man aged 45-65 years with Graves' hyperthyroidism. The sequencing sample was made of blood. This chain's CDR3 is CASSPSTGFTEAFF. The CDR3 nucleotides read TGTGCCAGCTCACCGTCGACAGGTTTTACTGAAGCTTTCTTT.